The 10 T cell receptor beta chains in this list originate from one sample, sequenced in a study of patients and donors after allogeneic stem cell transplantation. MiXCR, run by TCRdb on the RT-PCR reads, gives a single entry per CDR3 protein. The table shows about 110,000 distinct CDR3 sequences, with roughly 37% occurring only once. The sample comprised blood, either unsorted or a sorted T cell fraction (not recorded which). These receptors were obtained from a human donor who was either an allogeneic HSCT recipient or a stem cell or donor lymphocyte infusion donor (not recorded which). It is not recorded whose cells these are; they may come from a transplant donor.

The chain employs TRBV9 and TRBJ2-7; 11 bases fit TRBD2. The CDR3 is 17 amino acids. The V and J ends lost 3 bases and 4 bases, in that order; junction bases with no gene match: 12. From germline, CDR1 is SGDLS and CDR2 YYNGEE. CDR3 sequence: CASSALPIAGGRYEQYF. The CDR3 nucleotides read TGTGCCAGCAGCGCTCTCCCGATAGCGGGAGGGAGGTACGAGCAGTACTTC.

J is TRBJ1-5 and V is TRBV7-2; 9 nucleotides match TRBD1. Trimming cost V 4 bases and J 4 bases; bases outside gene matches: 5. Per germline, CDR1 SGHTA and CDR2 FQGNSA. This CDR3 comprises 15 residues. This chain's CDR3 is CASSSGTGKNQPQHF. In DNA, the CDR3 is TGTGCCAGCAGCTCCGGGACAGGGAAGAATCAGCCCCAGCATTTT. Full variable domain (missing parts from reference TRBV7-2 and TRBJ1-5): GAGVSQSPSNKVTEKGKDVELRCDPISGHTALYWYRQSLGQGLEFLIYFQGNSAPDKSGLPSDRFSAERTGGSVSTLTIQRTQQEDSAVYLCASSSGTGKNQPQHFGDGTRLSIL.

The V gene is TRBV27, the J gene TRBJ2-1, with a weak D call TRBD1 (6 bases). The CDR3 consists of 13 residues. Germline V gene data show CDR1 as MNHEY and CDR2 as SMNVEV (reference sequence). Trimming took off 5 bases at V and 6 bases at J, with 11 bases between the two ends. The CDR3 DNA is TGTGCCAGCAGTCCCCAGGGGTCCAATGAGCAGTTCTTC. This gives the protein CASSPQGSNEQFF.

Turning to this clonotype: At one of its ends the junction is not consistent with the germline gene, which may arise from a read error. This sequence joins TRBV7-2 and TRBJ2-1, with 10 bases that match TRBD2. CDR1 is SGHTA, CDR2 FQGNSA, per germline. The CDR3 sequence is 11 residues long. The DNA for the CDR3 is TGTGCCAGCAGCCTAGCGGGAGACCTGTTCTTC. Its translation is CASSLAGDLFF.

On this clonotype: The CDR3 end shows no conserved phenylalanine or tryptophan, and so a read error is likely. The V call is TRBV20-1, the J call TRBJ2-4; 9 bases match TRBD2. J was trimmed by 5 bases and V by 1 base; bases with no gene match: 9. Germline assignment: CDR1 DFQATT and CDR2 SNEGSKA (reference sequence). The CDR3 has 16 residues. CDR3 nucleotides: TGCAGTGCTAGAGCCCCACTCGGCGGGGGGGAAAACATTCAGTACCTC. Residues: CSARAPLGGGENIQYL.

This clonotype was counted ten times or more. This chain uses TRBV20-1 with TRBJ1-2, with TRBD1 matching over 8 bases. From germline, CDR1 is DFQATT and CDR2 SNEGSKA (reference sequence). CDR3 length: 12 residues. J gave up 6 bases and V 6 bases, and 6 bases lay outside the gene matches. In DNA form, the CDR3 reads TGCAGTGCAGGGTGGACAGGGAATGGCTACACCTTC. Translated, it gives CSAGWTGNGYTF.

V is TRBV10-3 and J is TRBJ2-7; 7 positions match TRBD1. V was pared by 9 bases and J by 2 bases, with 7 bases of the junction left unmatched. This CDR3 has 13 residues. Germline CDR1 and CDR2: ENHRY and SYGVKD. The DNA of the CDR3 is TGTGCCATTACTAAGGGGGCACCCTACGAGCAGTACTTC. This sequence encodes CAITKGAPYEQYF.

This clonotype was picked up a small number of times. This CDR3 is CASRIQGAIYGYTF. For the CDR3, the DNA is TGTGCCAGCAGAATACAGGGGGCTATCTATGGCTACACCTTC. V usage is TRBV12-3 or TRBV12-4 and J usage is TRBJ1-2; 9 bases map to TRBD1. V shed 6 bases and J 4 bases; nucleotides not matched to a gene: 6. The CDR3 length is 14 residues.

V and J are TRBV7-2 and TRBJ2-1; 15 nucleotides match TRBD2. V gave up 5 bases and J gave up 8 bases; unmatched junction bases: 13. The germline CDR1 and CDR2 sequences are SGHTA and FQGNSA. This CDR3 is 18 amino acids long. In nucleotides, the CDR3 is TGTGCCAGCAGCAAAAGGGGGGAGGGACTAGCGGGAGGATATGAGCAGTTCTTC. Translation: CASSKRGEGLAGGYEQFF. Supplemented by reference TRBV7-2 and TRBJ2-1, the full variable domain reads GAGVSQSPSNKVTEKGKDVELRCDPISGHTALYWYRQSLGQGLEFLIYFQGNSAPDKSGLPSDRFSAERTGGSVSTLTIQRTQQEDSAVYLCASSKRGEGLAGGYEQFFGPGTRLTVL.

In its sample, this clonotype was seen a few times. The chain joins TRBV6-6 to TRBJ1-3, with D hard to call. The germline V gene has CDR1 MNHNY and CDR2 SVGAGI (reference sequence). CDR3 length: 17 residues. V was clipped by 0 bases and J by 0 bases, with 12 bases between them. CDR3 in amino acids: CASSYSTPENSGNTIYF. CDR3 in DNA: TGTGCCAGCAGTTACTCGACCCCAGAAAACTCTGGAAACACCATATATTTT.